These 25 T cell receptor beta chains were all obtained from the same sample, sequenced in a study of tissue T cells after allogeneic stem cell transplantation. Profiled with immunoSEQ multiplex PCR; TCRdb holds only in-frame clones, not every one. The sample shows under 2,000 clones, roughly three fifths of them seen only once. Time point: mouse harvest day 7 after allogeneic transplant. Mouse grafts combined 10^7 T-cell-depleted bone marrow cells with 10^6 splenic CD5+ T cells. Sequenced: liver tissue. These receptors were obtained from a female BALB/c mouse given C57BL/6 T cells with graft-versus-host disease after an allogeneic hematopoietic cell transplant.

A single count supports this clone. Germline and genes: mouse. The read is 1 residue too short to cover the CDR3 end, so that end is filled in from the germline J gene. J is TRBJ2-5 and V is TRBV14; no firm D call. V gave up 0 bases and J gave up 0 bases, with 5 bases separating them. Looked up from germline, CDR1 is SGHDT and CDR2 is FRDEAV. CDR3 length equals 14 residues. The CDR3 loop reads CASSFWINQDTQYF. The part of the CDR3 DNA that was read is TGTGCCAGCAGTTTCTGGATTAACCAAGACACCCAGTAC.

A word on this clone: These gene names are mouse names. The read falls 1 residue short of the CDR3 end, and the missing part is taken from the germline J gene. J is TRBJ2-3 and V is TRBV3; TRBD1 matches at 11 bases. The J segment lost 2 bases and the V segment lost 5 bases, leaving 3 bases of the junction unmatched. Looked up from germline, CDR1 is SNHLY and CDR2 is FYNGKV (reference sequence). The CDR3 length is 15 residues. CDR3 amino acids: CASSPGQGDAETLYF. Incomplete CDR3 DNA: TGTGCCAGCAGCCCGGGACAGGGGGATGCAGAAACGCTGTAT.

In the case of this clone: Mouse gene names and germline throughout. The read finishes 1 residue shy of the CDR3 end, and the germline J gene is used to complete it. The V call is TRBV13-3, the J call TRBJ1-2, with TRBD1 as a possible D gene (5 bases). Trimming shortened V by 2 bases and J by 0 bases, and 5 bases separated the two germline ends. Germline CDR1 reads NNHDY; CDR2 reads SYVADS. This CDR3 contains 13 residues. The CDR3 protein is CASSEGANSDYTF. The CDR3 bases that were read are TGTGCCAGCAGTGAAGGGGCAAACTCCGACTACACC.

About this clone: Genes and germline are mouse. The observed sequence ends 1 residue before the CDR3 terminus, with the missing tail filled in from the germline J gene. V gene TRBV4 combines with J gene TRBJ2-4; D call uncertain. CDR3 length: 12 amino acids. Germline assignment: CDR1 LGHDT and CDR2 YNNKQL (reference sequence). The ends were cut back, 3 bases at V and 3 bases at J, with 4 bases in the middle. CDR3 DNA, as far as it was read: TGTGCCAGCAGCTATAGACAAAACACCTTGTAC. It codes for CASSYRQNTLY. The CDR3 in full is CASSYRQNTLYF.

Notes on this clone: Here the gene names and germline are mouse. The read terminates 1 residue before the CDR3 end, so the remaining end is supplied by the germline J gene. The V call is TRBV3, the J call TRBJ2-1, with 8 nucleotides matching TRBD1. The CDR3 runs to 14 residues. Germline loops: CDR1 SNHLY, CDR2 FYNGKV (reference sequence). J lost 7 bases, V lost 5 bases, and 7 bases had no gene match. The sequenced part of the CDR3 DNA is TGTGCCAGCAGCCTCCGGACAGGGAGGGCTGAGCAGTTC. Protein sequence: CASSLRTGRAEQF. The full-length CDR3 reads as CASSLRTGRAEQFF.

On this clone itself: Gene names are mouse gene names. The read ends 1 residue before the CDR3 terminus; that terminus is restored from the germline J gene. The chain uses TRBV16 and TRBJ2-4; TRBD2 matches 8 bases. The CDR3 runs 15 residues. Looked up from germline, CDR1 is SGHSA and CDR2 is FRNQAP. Trimming at V came to 2 bases and at J to 0 bases, leaving 1 base not matched to a gene. The CDR3 bases that were read are TGTGCAAGCAGCTTACTGGGGGGTAGTCAAAACACCTTGTAC. Amino acids: CASSLLGGSQNTLY. Given in full, the CDR3 is CASSLLGGSQNTLYF.

As for this clone: Mouse gene names and germline throughout. The observed sequence ends 1 residue before the CDR3 terminus, with the missing tail filled in from the germline J gene. This sequence joins TRBV26 and TRBJ1-4, with 9 bases matching TRBD1. The ends lost 6 bases at V and 1 base at J; junction bases unmatched: 3. Germline V gene sequence: CDR1 KGHPV, CDR2 FQNQEV (reference sequence). CDR3 length: 15 amino acids. The sequenced part of the CDR3 DNA is TGTGCCAGCAGCCGGACAGGGGCTTCCAACGAAAGATTATTT. It translates to CASSRTGASNERLF. The entire CDR3 is CASSRTGASNERLFF.

Concerning this clone itself: The genes are named according to mouse. Read coverage stops 1 residue before the CDR3 terminus; the germline J gene supplies the remainder. The chain employs TRBV3 and TRBJ2-1; a weak D match, TRBD1 (6 bases). The CDR3 consists of 14 residues. Looked up from germline, CDR1 is SNHLY and CDR2 is FYNGKV (reference sequence). V lost 4 bases to trimming and J lost 1 base, with 8 bases between them. The sequenced CDR3 bases are TGTGCCAGCAGCTCGACAGGAAACTATGCTGAGCAGTTC. It codes for CASSSTGNYAEQF. The whole CDR3 sequence is CASSSTGNYAEQFF.

On this clone itself: Gene labels here are mouse ones. The sequence runs out 1 residue before the end of the CDR3; the remainder is reconstructed from the germline J gene. This chain connects TRBV26 to TRBJ2-2, with TRBD1 matching 7 bases. Germline V gene data show CDR1 as KGHPV and CDR2 as FQNQEV (reference sequence). Unmatched junction bases numbered 3, after V lost 4 bases and J lost 4 bases. The CDR3 sequence is 14 residues long. The sequenced part of the CDR3 DNA is TGTGCCAGCAGTCGACAGGGTGGCACCGGGCAGCTCTAC. The encoded protein is CASSRQGGTGQLY. The full CDR3 protein reads CASSRQGGTGQLYF.

Concerning this clone: Germline and genes here are mouse. The read is 1 residue too short to cover the CDR3 end, so that end is filled in from the germline J gene. The V gene is TRBV13-1, the J gene TRBJ2-4, with TRBD2 matching 11 bases. CDR1 NSHNY and CDR2 SYGAGN come from the germline V gene. CDR3 length: 17 residues. J was trimmed by 0 bases and V by 4 bases; bases with no gene match: 7. The CDR3 DNA, read in part, is TGTGCCAGCAGTCACTGGGGGGGCGCGGGTAGTCAAAACACCTTGTAC. Its translation: CASSHWGGAGSQNTLY. In full, the CDR3 is CASSHWGGAGSQNTLYF.

To note about this clone: Any gene name here is a mouse gene name. The read terminates 1 residue ahead of where the CDR3 ends, so the germline J gene completes it. This chain links TRBV19 with TRBJ2-5, with TRBD2 matching over 12 bases. Per germline, CDR1 FNHDT and CDR2 SITEND (reference sequence). This CDR3 contains 15 residues. V lost 4 bases and J lost 6; bases outside the gene matches: 6. Partial CDR3 DNA: TGTGCCAGCAGTCCGACTGGGGGGGCGCAGGACACCCAGTAC. Residues: CASSPTGGAQDTQY. The whole CDR3 is CASSPTGGAQDTQYF.

The table lists this clone with a few counts. Genes and germline come from the mouse. The CDR3 extends 1 residue past the end of the read, so its final part is completed from the germline J gene. The rearrangement uses TRBV3 and TRBJ1-3; the D is unclear. The CDR3 spans 14 residues. With 5 bases removed from V and 0 bases from J, the gap between germline ends came to 8 bases. Germline loops: CDR1 SNHLY, CDR2 FYNGKV (reference sequence). CDR3 amino acids: CASSGVNSGNTLYF. CDR3 DNA, as far as it was read: TGTGCCAGCAGCGGAGTCAATTCTGGAAATACGCTCTAT.

This clone was seen a handful of times. The germline and genes are mouse ones. The read ends 1 residue shy of where the CDR3 ends; the end is completed using the germline J gene. The V gene is TRBV13-1, the J gene TRBJ2-4; D remains ambiguous. The CDR3 runs 12 residues. V was clipped by 0 bases and J by 6 bases, with 5 bases between them. Germline-derived CDR1 and CDR2 are NSHNY and SYGAGN. The DNA read from the CDR3 is TGTGCCAGCAGTGATGTCGGGAACACCTTGTAC. Its protein product is CASSDVGNTLY. The whole CDR3 is CASSDVGNTLYF.

Worth noting for this clone: All gene names here are mouse names. The read finishes 1 residue shy of the CDR3 end, and the germline J gene is used to complete it. This chain joins TRBV26 and TRBJ1-6, with D unresolved. TRBJ1-6 is marked as an open reading frame, function uncertain. V was cut by 4 bases and J by 5 bases, with 6 bases left in between. This CDR3 spans 13 amino acids. Germline CDR1 KGHPV, CDR2 FQNQEV (reference sequence). The CDR3 here is CASSPSNNSPLYF. Incomplete CDR3 DNA: TGTGCCAGCAGTCCATCAAATAATTCGCCCCTCTAC.

Points on this clone: Gene names are mouse gene names. The read ends 1 residue early relative to the CDR3; the germline J gene fills the gap. V is TRBV13-3 and J is TRBJ2-4; no clear D gene. Germline V gene data show CDR1 as NNHDY and CDR2 as SYVADS. V was trimmed by 4 bases and J by 1 base, leaving 7 bases between them. This CDR3 region has 13 residues. The covered CDR3 bases are TGTGCCAGCAGTTCCGGGGGTCAAAACACCTTGTAC. This encodes CASSSGGQNTLY. The entire CDR3 protein reads CASSSGGQNTLYF. Combining the CDR3 with reference TRBV13-3 and TRBJ2-4 gives the whole variable domain EAAVTQSPRSKVAVTGGKVTLSCHQTNNHDYMYWYRQDTGHGLRLIHYSYVADSTEKGDIPDGYKASRPSQENFSLILELASLSQTAVYFCASSSGGQNTLYFGAGTRLSVL.

The table lists this clone with a few counts. Mouse gene names and germline throughout. The CDR3 goes on 1 residue after the read ends, and that part is filled in from the germline J gene. V is TRBV4 and J is TRBJ2-3, with 7 bases aligning to TRBD2. The CDR3 totals 14 residues. V lost 4 bases and J lost 3; bases outside the gene matches: 4. Germline V gene sequence: CDR1 LGHDT, CDR2 YNNKQL (reference sequence). The DNA read from the CDR3 is TGTGCCAGCAGCTTGCGGGGGGGAGCAGAAACGCTGTAT. Encoded protein: CASSLRGGAETLY. The full CDR3 protein reads CASSLRGGAETLYF.

With respect to this clone: Gene names refer to mouse genes. From the germline J gene comes the end of the CDR3, since the read stops 1 residue before it. V usage is TRBV2 and J usage is TRBJ1-2, with no clear D. From germline, CDR1 is LGHNA and CDR2 YSYQKL. This CDR3 is 13 amino acids long. V gave up 2 bases and J gave up 1 base, with 5 bases separating them. CDR3 DNA (partial): TGTGCCAGCAGCCAAACAGAAAACTCCGACTACACC. Amino acids: CASSQTENSDYT. The full-length CDR3 reads as CASSQTENSDYTF.

Remarks on this clone: These gene names are mouse names. The read terminates 1 residue before the CDR3 end, so the remaining end is supplied by the germline J gene. The V and J genes are TRBV16 and TRBJ2-3; no clear D gene. Germline CDR1 SGHSA, CDR2 FRNQAP. With 0 bases removed from V and 1 base from J, the gap between germline ends came to 2 bases. The length of the CDR3 is 13 residues. The CDR3 here is CASSLEGAETLYF. The covered CDR3 bases are TGTGCAAGCAGCTTAGAGGGTGCAGAAACGCTGTAT.

A note on this clone: All gene names here are mouse names. The CDR3 goes on 1 residue after the read ends, and that part is filled in from the germline J gene. This chain connects TRBV13-1 to TRBJ2-7, with 12 bases aligning to TRBD2. Germline V gives CDR1 NSHNY, CDR2 SYGAGN. This CDR3 spans 17 amino acids. The V and J ends lost 0 bases and 5 bases, in that order; junction bases with no gene match: 9. The sequenced CDR3 bases are TGTGCCAGCAGTGATGCAGGACTGGGGGGGGCGCGGAATGAACAGTAC. It specifies CASSDAGLGGARNEQY. The complete CDR3 sequence is CASSDAGLGGARNEQYF.

Concerning this clone: All gene names here are mouse names. The CDR3 is cut off 1 residue early in the read; its end comes from the germline J gene. The chain has TRBV26 and TRBJ1-6, with 11 nucleotides matching TRBD1. TRBJ1-6 is classed as an ORF, of uncertain function. Germline CDR1 KGHPV, CDR2 FQNQEV (reference sequence). V lost 4 bases, J lost 1 base, and 0 bases stayed unmatched. The CDR3 consists of 16 residues. CDR3 protein: CASSRDRGSYNSPLYF. The CDR3 DNA, read in part, is TGTGCCAGCAGTCGGGACAGGGGGTCCTATAATTCGCCCCTCTAC.

To note about this clone: Genes here carry mouse names. The sequenced fragment ends 1 residue before the CDR3 boundary, so the rest is inferred from the germline J gene. V gene TRBV3 combines with J gene TRBJ2-4; maybe TRBD1 (5 bases). Per germline, CDR1 SNHLY and CDR2 FYNGKV (reference sequence). This CDR3 is 14 amino acids long. V dropped 3 bases and J dropped 0 bases, with 7 bases sitting between them. CDR3 bases read: TGTGCCAGCAGCTTCGAGGGGAGTCAAAACACCTTGTAC. Its translation is CASSFEGSQNTLY. The whole CDR3 sequence is CASSFEGSQNTLYF.

As concerns this clone: Gene and germline names: mouse. CDR3 loop: CASSLAGPNSDYTF. The sequenced CDR3 bases are TGTGCCAGCAGTCTGGCGGGCCCAAACTCCGACTACACC. This chain uses TRBV26 with TRBJ1-2; D gene ambiguous. The read gets to within 1 residue of the CDR3 end, and the germline J gene fills in the rest. The CDR3 sequence is 14 residues long. CDR1 is KGHPV and CDR2 is FQNQEV in the germline V gene (reference sequence). Trimming shortened V by 2 bases and J by 0 bases, and 7 bases separated the two germline ends.

Remarks on this clone: The gene names given are mouse names. The CDR3 bases that were read are TGTGCAAGCAGCTTAACAGGGACTAGTGCAGAAACGCTGTAT. This translates into CASSLTGTSAETLY. The full CDR3 is CASSLTGTSAETLYF. This chain connects TRBV16 to TRBJ2-3; D is tentatively TRBD1 or TRBD2 (6 bases each). The observed sequence ends 1 residue before the CDR3 terminus, with the missing tail filled in from the germline J gene. The CDR3 spans 15 residues. Germline-derived CDR1 and CDR2 are SGHSA and FRNQAP. The V and J ends lost 2 bases and 0 bases respectively, with 9 bases between them.

This clone was seen a few times. These gene names are mouse names. The sequenced part of the CDR3 DNA is TGTGCCAGCTCTCTAACCGGGACAGGGGCCTATGAACAGTAC. Its translation: CASSLTGTGAYEQY. The whole CDR3 is CASSLTGTGAYEQYF. The chain couples TRBV12-2 to TRBJ2-7; 10 bases fit TRBD1. From the germline J gene comes the end of the CDR3, since the read stops 1 residue before it. The CDR3 spans 15 residues. CDR1 is SGHLS and CDR2 is HYDKME in the germline V gene. The ends lost 1 base at V and 2 bases at J; junction bases unmatched: 4.

A remark on this clone: Mouse gene names and germline throughout. The read comes to an end 1 residue before the CDR3 does, leaving the germline J gene to fill in the end. V usage is TRBV5 and J usage is TRBJ1-1; D possibly corresponds to TRBD1 (6 bases). With 0 bases removed from V and 6 bases from J, the gap between germline ends came to 14 bases. The length of the CDR3 is 15 residues. Germline loops: CDR1 LGHNA, CDR2 YNLKQL (reference sequence). The CDR3 is CASSQDLQGRAEVFF. CDR3 DNA (partial): TGTGCCAGCAGCCAAGATCTCCAGGGGAGGGCAGAAGTCTTC.